Each of the 25 T cell receptor beta chains below was sequenced from the same sample in a study of blood T cell repertoires in COVID-19. TCRdb keeps only in-frame clones here, not all; method: immunoSEQ multiplex PCR. The sample carries 150,000 to 200,000 clones, approximately 88% recorded once. The specimen was peripheral blood. Source of these receptors: a woman in her forties or fifties with acute or convalescent COVID-19.

This chain links TRBV24-1 with TRBJ2-1, with TRBD2 identical over 8 bases. The germline V gene encodes CDR1 KGHDR and CDR2 SFDVKD. The V and J ends lost 1 base and 2 bases, in that order; junction bases with no gene match: 0. The CDR3 has 15 amino acids. CDR3 coding DNA: TGTGCCACCAGTGATTTCGGGGGGGCCTACAATGAGCAGTTCTTC. Amino acids: CATSDFGGAYNEQFF.

This clone was recorded once. CDR3 in DNA: TGTGCCAGTAGTCACACAGGGAATCGGGATGGCTACACCTTC. Amino acid sequence: CASSHTGNRDGYTF. The chain combines TRBV19 with TRBJ1-2; TRBD1 is a possible D gene (6 bases). CDR3 length: 14 amino acids. Trimming removed 5 bases at V and 6 bases at J, with 16 bases between. Germline V gene sequence: CDR1 LNHDA, CDR2 SQIVND (reference sequence).

The rearrangement uses TRBV10-2 and TRBJ1-4; 7 bases fit TRBD1. J lost 4 bases, V lost 2 bases, and 4 bases had no gene match. The CDR3 has 15 amino acids. Germline V gene sequence: CDR1 WSHSY, CDR2 SAAADI. CDR3 bases: TGCGCCAGCAGTGAGCAGAGACAGGGTAATGAAAAACTGTTTTTT. Translated: CASSEQRQGNEKLFF.

The gene calls are TRBV3-1 (or the pseudogene TRBV3-2) and TRBJ2-7; 12 bases are a match to TRBD2. CDR1 LGHDT and CDR2 YNNKEL come from the germline V gene (reference sequence). The CDR3 is made up of 14 amino acids. J was trimmed by 4 bases and V by 4 bases; bases with no gene match: 2. The CDR3 region is CASSRTSGMYEQYF. In nucleotides, the CDR3 is TGTGCCAGCAGCCGGACTAGCGGGATGTACGAGCAGTACTTC.

CDR3 in amino acids: CASSYSTTGRGYTF. The CDR3 nucleotides read TGTGCCAGCAGTTACTCGACAACAGGACGCGGCTACACCTTC. The genes are TRBV6-5 and TRBJ1-2, with D perhaps TRBD1 (5 bases). CDR3 length equals 14 residues. Germline CDR1 and CDR2: MNHEY and SVGAGI. With 0 bases removed from V and 8 bases from J, the gap between germline ends came to 13 bases.

This rearrangement joins TRBV19 to TRBJ2-1; 7 positions agree with TRBD2. CDR3 length: 14 amino acids. Germline V gives CDR1 LNHDA, CDR2 SQIVND (reference sequence). The V and J ends lost 4 bases and 6 bases, in that order; junction bases with no gene match: 6. DNA of the CDR3: TGTGCCAGTAGTACCCGGGACTACCTCAATGAGCAGTTCTTC. This codes for CASSTRDYLNEQFF.

The chain carries TRBV30 and TRBJ2-1, with 11 bases lining up with TRBD1. The V gene's germline CDR1 is GTSNPN and CDR2 SVGIG (reference sequence). V lost 0 bases and J lost 5; bases outside the gene matches: 9. The CDR3 is 17 residues long. The CDR3 is CAWSVKGGTGGNNEQFF. The DNA of the CDR3 is TGTGCCTGGAGTGTCAAAGGGGGGACAGGGGGTAACAATGAGCAGTTCTTC.

V and J are TRBV11-2 and TRBJ2-7, with a tentative D call TRBD2 (6 bases). The CDR3 loop spans 15 amino acids. CDR1 is SGHAT and CDR2 is FQNNGV in the germline V gene. V lost 1 base and J 0 bases, leaving 10 bases between the germline ends. This chain's CDR3 is CASSLARGNSYEQYF. In DNA, the CDR3 is TGTGCCAGCAGCTTAGCACGGGGGAACTCCTACGAGCAGTACTTC.

The chain links TRBV7-9 to TRBJ1-1; TRBD1 aligns across 9 bases. This CDR3 has 14 residues. CDR1 is SEHNR and CDR2 is FQNEAQ in the germline V gene (reference sequence). The V gene end was trimmed by 5 bases and the J gene end by 6 bases; junction bases not matched to a gene: 7. The CDR3 DNA reads as TGTGCCAGCAGCGCGCCGGGACAGGGCGCTGAAGCTTTCTTT. This encodes CASSAPGQGAEAFF. Full variable domain (rest looked up from reference TRBV7-9 and TRBJ1-1): DTGVSQNPRHKITKRGQNVTFRCDPISEHNRLYWYRQTLGQGPEFLTYFQNEAQLEKSRLLSDRFSAERPKGSFSTLEIQRTEQGDSAMYLCASSAPGQGAEAFFGQGTRLTVV.

V usage is TRBV4-3 and J usage is TRBJ2-2, with D uncertain. The CDR3 length is 14 residues. CDR1 is LGHNA and CDR2 is YSLEER in the germline V gene. V lost 9 bases to trimming and J lost 2 bases, with 13 bases between them. The CDR3 loop reads CASKPLLNTGELFF. For the CDR3, the DNA is TGCGCCAGTAAGCCCCTACTTAACACCGGGGAGCTGTTTTTT.

This clone turned up a few times. The rearrangement uses TRBV9 and TRBJ2-1; D not resolved. Trimming took off 2 bases at V and 0 bases at J, with 12 bases between the two ends. The CDR3 is 16 residues long. The V gene's germline CDR1 is SGDLS and CDR2 YYNGEE. DNA of the CDR3: TGTGCCAGCAGCGTGGGTAAGGAGAGCTCCTACAATGAGCAGTTCTTC. Translated: CASSVGKESSYNEQFF.

The V call is TRBV6-1, the J call TRBJ1-4; tentatively, D is TRBD1 (6 bases). Per the germline V gene, CDR1 is MNHNS and CDR2 is SASEGT. V shed 5 bases and J shed 8 bases, with 9 bases lying between them. The length of the CDR3 is 12 residues. CDR3 region: CASSRDIEKLFF. The CDR3 DNA reads as TGTGCCAGCAGTCGGGACATAGAAAAACTGTTTTTT.

This chain uses TRBV5-8 with TRBJ1-2, with D hard to call. Germline values: CDR1 SGHTS, CDR2 YDEGEE. The CDR3 runs 11 residues. Trimming shortened V by 4 bases and J by 5 bases, and 6 bases separated the two germline ends. The CDR3 region is CASSRGYGYTF. The CDR3 region has the DNA TGTGCCAGCAGCCGAGGGTATGGCTACACCTTC.

The chain joins TRBV19 to TRBJ1-2, with TRBD1 matching 7 bases. V shed 6 bases and J 4 bases; nucleotides not matched to a gene: 8. Germline assignment: CDR1 LNHDA and CDR2 SQIVND (reference sequence). This CDR3 has 14 amino acids. The CDR3 DNA is TGTGCCAGTAGCGCAAGACAGGGTATCTATGGCTACACCTTC. The encoded protein is CASSARQGIYGYTF.

The rearrangement uses TRBV9 and TRBJ2-2; possible D gene TRBD2, 5 bases. The CDR3 is 15 amino acids. CDR1 and CDR2 (germline): SGDLS, YYNGEE. V lost 4 bases and J lost 7, with 17 bases in between. The CDR3 loop is CASSPFRGYGGELFF. CDR3 bases: TGTGCCAGCAGCCCCTTTAGAGGGTATGGCGGGGAGCTGTTTTTT. Drawing the rest from reference TRBV9 and TRBJ2-2, the complete variable domain is DSGVTQTPKHLITATGQRVTLRCSPRSGDLSVYWYQQSLDQGLQFLIQYYNGEERAKGNILERFSAQQFPDLHSELNLSSLELGDSALYFCASSPFRGYGGELFFGEGSRLTVL.

This chain connects TRBV6-1 to TRBJ1-1; TRBD1 agrees at 8 bases. Germline CDR1 MNHNS, CDR2 SASEGT. With V trimmed by 2 bases and J by 6 bases, 8 bases remained unmatched. This CDR3 spans 15 amino acids. CDR3 sequence: CASSEWGQVNAEAFF. The CDR3 DNA reads TGTGCCAGCAGTGAATGGGGACAGGTAAACGCTGAAGCTTTCTTT.

The J gene is TRBJ2-3, the V gene TRBV18, with TRBD2 matching over 11 bases. The germline gives CDR1 KGHSH, CDR2 LQKENI. The CDR3 sequence is 15 residues long. V lost 4 bases to trimming and J lost 1 base; unmatched junction nucleotides: 1. CDR3 in amino acids: CASSQGLAGTDTQYF. In DNA form, the CDR3 reads TGTGCCAGCTCACAGGGACTAGCGGGCACAGATACGCAGTATTTT.

The CDR3 loop is CASSGGINQPQHF. In DNA, the CDR3 is TGTGCCAGCAGCGGGGGCATCAATCAGCCCCAGCATTTT. J is TRBJ1-5 and V is TRBV5-6; weak D call: TRBD1 (6 bases). The CDR3 sequence is 13 residues long. The V gene lost 4 bases and the J gene lost 3 bases, with 8 bases spanning the gap. Germline CDR1 SGHDT, CDR2 YYEEEE.

The rearrangement joins TRBV10-3 to TRBJ1-6; 9 positions match TRBD1. Germline V gene lookup returns CDR1 ENHRY and CDR2 SYGVKD. V dropped 6 bases and J dropped 7; count of bases not matched to a gene: 4. This CDR3 spans 14 amino acids. The CDR3 region has the DNA TGTGCCATCAGCACGGGACAGGGAAATTCACCCCTCCACTTT. Protein sequence: CAISTGQGNSPLHF.

V is TRBV10-3 and J is TRBJ1-1; TRBD1 aligns across 7 bases. V gave up 0 bases and J gave up 7 bases; unmatched junction bases: 2. CDR3 length: 13 residues. Germline values: CDR1 ENHRY, CDR2 SYGVKD. CDR3 nucleotide sequence: TGTGCCATCAGTGAGTCACAGGGGTATGAAGCTTTCTTT. Its protein product is CAISESQGYEAFF.

CDR3 coding DNA: TGTGCCAGCAGTCCGTTAGCGGGTCTGACCCAAGAGACCCAGTACTTC. Its translation: CASSPLAGLTQETQYF. This chain joins TRBV27 and TRBJ2-5, with TRBD2 matching over 7 bases. V lost 5 bases, J lost 1 base, and 10 bases stayed unmatched. This CDR3 region has 16 residues. Germline V gives CDR1 MNHEY, CDR2 SMNVEV (reference sequence).

The table lists this clone with a count of one. The CDR3 loop is CASSVGRAGVRTDTQYF. The CDR3 bases are TGTGCCAGCAGCGTAGGTCGGGCGGGAGTAAGAACAGATACGCAGTATTTT. The gene calls are TRBV9 and TRBJ2-3; 7 positions match TRBD2. The CDR3 totals 17 residues. V gave up 0 bases and J gave up 3 bases; unmatched junction bases: 10. Germline V gives CDR1 SGDLS, CDR2 YYNGEE.

The rearrangement uses TRBV7-9 and TRBJ2-1; 8 bases map to TRBD2. CDR1 and CDR2 (germline): SEHNR, FQNEAQ (reference sequence). V shed 2 bases, J shed 6 bases, and the junction held 6 bases outside the gene matches. The length of the CDR3 is 15 residues. CDR3 DNA: TGTGCCAGCAGCTTAAGGGAGGCGGGAGGCAATGAGCAGTTCTTC. This encodes CASSLREAGGNEQFF.

The chain uses TRBV21-1 and TRBJ2-7; whether TRBD2, the table's D call, matches the DNA was not checked. TRBV21-1 counts as a pseudogene. The CDR3 runs 18 residues. The CDR3 DNA reads TGTGCCAGCAGCAAATTCGAGAACGGACTAGCGGGGTCCTACGAGCAGTACTTC. Its protein is CASSKFENGLAGSYEQYF.

This clone was counted a few times. The V and J genes are TRBV7-2 and TRBJ1-6, with TRBD1 matching 8 bases. The CDR3 consists of 14 residues. Germline CDR1 reads SGHTA; CDR2 reads FQGNSA. V dropped 5 bases and J dropped 8; count of bases not matched to a gene: 5. CDR3 DNA: TGTGCCAGCAGCGTTGACAGGGGATATTCACCCCTCCACTTT. As protein: CASSVDRGYSPLHF.